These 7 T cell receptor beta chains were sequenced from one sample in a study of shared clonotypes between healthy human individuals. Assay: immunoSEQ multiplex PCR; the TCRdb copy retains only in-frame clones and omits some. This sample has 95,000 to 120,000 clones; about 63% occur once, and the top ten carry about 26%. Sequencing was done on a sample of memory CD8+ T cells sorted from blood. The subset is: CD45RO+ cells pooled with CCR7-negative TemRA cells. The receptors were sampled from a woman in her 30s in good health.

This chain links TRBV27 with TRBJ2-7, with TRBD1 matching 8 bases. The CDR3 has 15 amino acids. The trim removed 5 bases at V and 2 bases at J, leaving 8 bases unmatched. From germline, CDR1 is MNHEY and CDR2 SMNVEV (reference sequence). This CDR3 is CASSPDGQGTYEQYF. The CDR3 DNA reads TGTGCCAGCAGTCCAGACGGACAGGGAACCTACGAGCAGTACTTC.

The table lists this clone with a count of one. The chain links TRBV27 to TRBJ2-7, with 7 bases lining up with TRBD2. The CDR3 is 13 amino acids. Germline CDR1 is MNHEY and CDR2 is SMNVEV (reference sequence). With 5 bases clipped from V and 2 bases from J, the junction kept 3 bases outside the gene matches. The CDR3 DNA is TGTGCCAGCAGTGCCGCGGGAGCCTACGAGCAGTACTTC. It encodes CASSAAGAYEQYF.

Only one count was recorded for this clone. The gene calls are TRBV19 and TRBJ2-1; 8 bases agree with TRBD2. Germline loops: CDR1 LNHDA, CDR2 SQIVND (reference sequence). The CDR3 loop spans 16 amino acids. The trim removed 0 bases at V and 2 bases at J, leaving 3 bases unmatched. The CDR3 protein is CASSIESGSPYNEQFF. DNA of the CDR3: TGTGCCAGTAGTATAGAGAGCGGGAGTCCCTACAATGAGCAGTTCTTC.

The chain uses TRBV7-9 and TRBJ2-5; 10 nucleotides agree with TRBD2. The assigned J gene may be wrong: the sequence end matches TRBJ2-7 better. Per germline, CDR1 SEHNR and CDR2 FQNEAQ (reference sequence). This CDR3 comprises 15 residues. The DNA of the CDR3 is TGTGCCAGCAGCCCCCAGCGGGAGGGCCTGAACGAGCAGTACTTC. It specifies CASSPQREGLNEQYF.

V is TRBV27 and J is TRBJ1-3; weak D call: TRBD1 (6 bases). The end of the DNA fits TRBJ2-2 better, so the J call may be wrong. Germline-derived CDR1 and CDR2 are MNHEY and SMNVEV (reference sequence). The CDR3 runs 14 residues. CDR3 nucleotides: TGTGCCACCGCGACAGGAGCCTATACCGGGGAGCTGTTTTTT. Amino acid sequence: CATATGAYTGELFF.

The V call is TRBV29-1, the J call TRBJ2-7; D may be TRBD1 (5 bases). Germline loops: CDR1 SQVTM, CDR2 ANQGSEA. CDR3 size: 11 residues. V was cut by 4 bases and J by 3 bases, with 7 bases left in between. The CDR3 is CSVGRVYEQYF. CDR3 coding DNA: TGCAGCGTTGGCAGGGTCTACGAGCAGTACTTC.

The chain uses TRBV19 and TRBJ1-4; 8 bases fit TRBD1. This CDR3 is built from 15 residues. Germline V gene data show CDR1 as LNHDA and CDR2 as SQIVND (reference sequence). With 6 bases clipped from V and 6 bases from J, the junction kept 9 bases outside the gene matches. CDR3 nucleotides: TGTGCCAGTAGCAACCCAAAGACAGGGGATGAAAAACTGTTTTTT. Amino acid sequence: CASSNPKTGDEKLFF.